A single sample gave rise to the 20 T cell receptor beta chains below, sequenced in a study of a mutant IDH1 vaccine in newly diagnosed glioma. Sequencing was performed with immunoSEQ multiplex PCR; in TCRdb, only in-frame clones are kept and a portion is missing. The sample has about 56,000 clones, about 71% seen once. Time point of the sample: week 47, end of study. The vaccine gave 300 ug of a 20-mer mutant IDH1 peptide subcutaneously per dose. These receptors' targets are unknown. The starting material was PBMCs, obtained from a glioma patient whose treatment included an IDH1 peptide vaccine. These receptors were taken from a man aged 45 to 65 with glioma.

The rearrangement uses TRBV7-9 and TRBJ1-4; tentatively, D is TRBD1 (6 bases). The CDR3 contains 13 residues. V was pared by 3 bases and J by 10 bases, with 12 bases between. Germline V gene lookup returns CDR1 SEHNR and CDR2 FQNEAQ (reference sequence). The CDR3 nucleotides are TGTGCCAGCAGCTTCGCGGGGGGCGGAAAACTGTTTTTT. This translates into CASSFAGGGKLFF.

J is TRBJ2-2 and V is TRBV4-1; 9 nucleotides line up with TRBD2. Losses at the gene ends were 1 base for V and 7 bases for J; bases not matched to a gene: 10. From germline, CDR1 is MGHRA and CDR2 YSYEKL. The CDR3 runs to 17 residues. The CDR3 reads CASSQGLAGHVNGELFF. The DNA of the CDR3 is TGCGCCAGCAGCCAAGGGCTAGCGGGGCATGTGAACGGGGAGCTGTTTTTT.

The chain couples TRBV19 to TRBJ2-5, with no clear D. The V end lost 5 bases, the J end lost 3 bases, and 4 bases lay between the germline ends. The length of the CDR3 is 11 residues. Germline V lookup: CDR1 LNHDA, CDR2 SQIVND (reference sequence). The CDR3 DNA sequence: TGTGCCAGTAGTGCCGAAGAGACCCAGTACTTC. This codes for CASSAEETQYF. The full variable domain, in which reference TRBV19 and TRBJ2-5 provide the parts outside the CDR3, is DGGITQSPKYLFRKEGQNVTLSCEQNLNHDAMYWYRQDPGQGLRLIYYSQIVNDFQKGDIAEGYSVSREKKESFPLTVTSAQKNPTAFYLCASSAEETQYFGPGTRLLVL.

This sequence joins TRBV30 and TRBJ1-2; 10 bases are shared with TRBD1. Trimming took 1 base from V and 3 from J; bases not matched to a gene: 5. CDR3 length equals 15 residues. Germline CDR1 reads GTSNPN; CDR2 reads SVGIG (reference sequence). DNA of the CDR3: TGTGCCTGGAGTGGCGAGGACAGGGGGGACTATGGCTACACCTTC. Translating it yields CAWSGEDRGDYGYTF.

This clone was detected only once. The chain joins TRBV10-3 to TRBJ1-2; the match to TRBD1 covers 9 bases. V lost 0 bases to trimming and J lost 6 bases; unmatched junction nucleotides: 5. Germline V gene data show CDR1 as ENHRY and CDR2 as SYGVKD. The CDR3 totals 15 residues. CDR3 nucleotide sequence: TGTGCCATCAGTGAGTCGCGGGGACAGGGCCATGGCTACACCTTC. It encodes CAISESRGQGHGYTF.

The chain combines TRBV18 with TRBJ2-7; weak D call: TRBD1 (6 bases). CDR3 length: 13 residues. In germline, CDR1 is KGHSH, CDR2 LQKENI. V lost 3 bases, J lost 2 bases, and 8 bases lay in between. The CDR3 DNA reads TGTGCCAGCTCACCGGACAGTGCCTACGAGCAGTACTTC. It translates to CASSPDSAYEQYF.

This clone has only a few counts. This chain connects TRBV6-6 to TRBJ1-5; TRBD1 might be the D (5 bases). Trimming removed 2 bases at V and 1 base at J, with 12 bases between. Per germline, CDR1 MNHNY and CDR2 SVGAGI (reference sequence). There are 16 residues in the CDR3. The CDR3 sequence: CASSYGAGFSNQPQHF. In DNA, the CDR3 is TGTGCCAGCAGTTACGGGGCAGGGTTCAGCAATCAGCCCCAGCATTTT.

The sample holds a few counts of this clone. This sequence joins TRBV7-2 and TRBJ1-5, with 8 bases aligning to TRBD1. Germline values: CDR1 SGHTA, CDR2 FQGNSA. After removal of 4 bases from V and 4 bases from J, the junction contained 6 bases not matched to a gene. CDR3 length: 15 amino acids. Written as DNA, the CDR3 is TGTGCCAGCAGCTACCAGACAGGGGATAATCAGCCCCAGCATTTT. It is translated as CASSYQTGDNQPQHF.

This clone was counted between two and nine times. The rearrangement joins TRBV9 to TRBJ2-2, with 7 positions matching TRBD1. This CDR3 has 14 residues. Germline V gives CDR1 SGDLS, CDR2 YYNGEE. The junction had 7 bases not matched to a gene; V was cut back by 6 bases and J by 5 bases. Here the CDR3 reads CASMTGINTGELFF. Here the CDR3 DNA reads TGTGCCAGCATGACAGGGATTAATACCGGGGAGCTGTTTTTT.

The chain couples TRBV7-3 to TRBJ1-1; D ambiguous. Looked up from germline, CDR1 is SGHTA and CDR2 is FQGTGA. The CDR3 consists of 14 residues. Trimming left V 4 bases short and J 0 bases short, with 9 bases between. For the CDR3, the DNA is TGTGCCAGCAGCTCCAAGGGTATGAACACTGAAGCTTTCTTT. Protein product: CASSSKGMNTEAFF.

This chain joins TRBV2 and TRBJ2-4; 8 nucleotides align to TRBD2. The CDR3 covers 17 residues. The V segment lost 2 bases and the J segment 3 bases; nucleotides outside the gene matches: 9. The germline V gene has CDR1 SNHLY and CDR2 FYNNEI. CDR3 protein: CASSESIAGRDKNIQYF. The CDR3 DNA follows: TGTGCCAGCAGTGAATCTATAGCGGGACGGGACAAAAACATTCAGTACTTC. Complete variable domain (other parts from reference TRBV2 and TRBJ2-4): EPEVTQTPSHQVTQMGQEVILRCVPISNHLYFYWYRQILGQKVEFLVSFYNNEISEKSEIFDDQFSVERPDGSNFTLKIRSTKLEDSAMYFCASSESIAGRDKNIQYFGAGTRLSVL.

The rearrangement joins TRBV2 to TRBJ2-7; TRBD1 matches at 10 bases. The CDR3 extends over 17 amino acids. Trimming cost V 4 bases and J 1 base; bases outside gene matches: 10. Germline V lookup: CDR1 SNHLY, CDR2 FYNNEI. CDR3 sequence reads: CASSGFRGQGVSYEQYF. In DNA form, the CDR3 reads TGTGCCAGCAGTGGATTTCGCGGACAGGGGGTTTCCTACGAGCAGTACTTC.

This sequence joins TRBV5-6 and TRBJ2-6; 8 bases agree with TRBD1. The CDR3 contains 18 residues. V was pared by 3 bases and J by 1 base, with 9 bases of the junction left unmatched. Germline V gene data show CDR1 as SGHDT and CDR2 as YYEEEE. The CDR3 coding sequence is TGTGCCAGCAGCTCAGGGGGCAGGGGACCGTCTGGGGCCAACGTCCTGACTTTC. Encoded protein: CASSSGGRGPSGANVLTF.

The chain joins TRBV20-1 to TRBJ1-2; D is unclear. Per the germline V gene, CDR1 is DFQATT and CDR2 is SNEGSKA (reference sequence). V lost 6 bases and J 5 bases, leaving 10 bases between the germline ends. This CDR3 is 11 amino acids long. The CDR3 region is CSARLGYGYTF. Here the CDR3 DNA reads TGCAGTGCGCGACTGGGGTATGGCTACACCTTC.

The CDR3 DNA sequence: TGTGCCAGCAGTACACAGGGACTTCTGGGCTACACCTTC. Amino acids: CASSTQGLLGYTF. This rearrangement joins TRBV27 to TRBJ1-2; the D gene is possibly TRBD1 (6 bases). From germline, CDR1 is MNHEY and CDR2 SMNVEV (reference sequence). V lost 5 bases to trimming and J lost 8 bases, with 15 bases between them. The CDR3 extends over 13 amino acids.

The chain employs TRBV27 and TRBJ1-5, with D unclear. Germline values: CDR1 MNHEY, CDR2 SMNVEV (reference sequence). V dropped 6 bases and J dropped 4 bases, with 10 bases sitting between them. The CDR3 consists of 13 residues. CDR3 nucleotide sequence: TGTGCCAGCAGCCCGGCGAGAAATCAGCCCCAGCATTTT. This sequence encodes CASSPARNQPQHF.

CDR3 nucleotides: TGCGCCAGCAGCTTGGGGACTAGCCTTACCCAAGAGACCCAGTACTTC. It specifies CASSLGTSLTQETQYF. J is TRBJ2-5 and V is TRBV5-1; TRBD2 agrees at 8 bases. Per germline, CDR1 SGHRS and CDR2 YFSETQ. V lost 0 bases to trimming and J lost 1 base; unmatched junction nucleotides: 5. The CDR3 spans 16 residues.

The chain's CDR3 is CASSRQNSNQPQHF. CDR3 DNA sequence: TGTGCCAGCTCACGTCAGAACAGCAATCAGCCCCAGCATTTT. The chain joins TRBV18 to TRBJ1-5; D is unresolved. Germline V gene sequence: CDR1 KGHSH, CDR2 LQKENI. V was pared by 4 bases and J by 1 base, with 8 bases between. The CDR3 length is 14 residues.

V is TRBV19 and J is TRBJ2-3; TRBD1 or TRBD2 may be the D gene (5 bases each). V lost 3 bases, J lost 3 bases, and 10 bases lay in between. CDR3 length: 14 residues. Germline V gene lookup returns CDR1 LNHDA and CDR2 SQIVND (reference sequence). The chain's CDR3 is CASSMGEATDTQYF. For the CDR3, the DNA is TGTGCCAGTAGTATGGGGGAAGCTACAGATACGCAGTATTTT.

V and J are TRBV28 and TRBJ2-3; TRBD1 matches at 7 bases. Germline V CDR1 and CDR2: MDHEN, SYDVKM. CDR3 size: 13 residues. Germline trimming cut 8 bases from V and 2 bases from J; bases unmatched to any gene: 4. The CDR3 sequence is CASVGQSTDTQYF. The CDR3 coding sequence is TGTGCCAGCGTGGGACAGTCCACAGATACGCAGTATTTT.